The source of this TCR beta chain is a study of vaccination and CD4 T cells after COVID-19. Sample treatment: roughly 11-day PBMC culture with coronavirus spike peptide pools or control peptides (ViraFEST assay). This clonotype has a handful of counts. The antigen is undetermined. The CDR3 has 15 amino acids. Germline V gene lookup returns CDR1 LNHDA and CDR2 SQIVND (reference sequence). V was clipped by 7 bases and J by 6 bases; unmatched bases: 10. Cultured CD4+ T cell DNA was sequenced using the Oncomine TCR Beta short-read assay. Investigators obtained genomic DNA by extraction from cultured CD4+ T cells. TCRdb passed the PCR reads through MiXCR, listing each CDR3 protein once. The profile shows 9,000 to 13,000 distinct CDR3 sequences, around 20% of them singletons.

The sequence was collected from a human donor who had recovered from COVID-19. The material sequenced was CD4+ T cells from blood, cultured in vitro, taken after SARS-CoV-2 vaccination. This sequence joins TRBV19 and TRBJ1-5; 9 bases map to TRBD1. This CDR3 reads CASIPAGQGFQPQHF. CDR3 nucleotides: TGTGCCAGTATACCCGCGGGACAGGGCTTTCAGCCCCAGCATTTT. The whole variable domain, filled in from reference TRBV19 and TRBJ1-5, reads DGGITQSPKYLFRKEGQNVTLSCEQNLNHDAMYWYRQDPGQGLRLIYYSQIVNDFQKGDIAEGYSVSREKKESFPLTVTSAQKNPTAFYLCASIPAGQGFQPQHFGDGTRLSIL.